The rows below give T cell receptor beta chains drawn from one sample of a study of blood T cell repertoires in COVID-19. Data came from immunoSEQ multiplex PCR; TCRdb stores just in-frame clones and leaves some out. The sample includes 30,000 to 40,000 clones, roughly 85% of them seen just once. The sample consisted of peripheral blood. The receptors stem from a man aged 55-75 years with active or convalescent COVID-19. Each CDR3 is given with its conserved first and last residue. A D gene is named only where the DNA matches it firmly. Rows may omit the clone size; those that give it use once, few, many or a size class.

clone size,V gene,J gene,D gene,CDR3 DNA,CDR3 protein
NA,TRBV6-2/TRBV6-3,TRBJ2-6,TRBD2,TGTGCCAGCAGTTTCTGGGCTAGCGGGAGGGCAGGGGCCAACGTCCTGACTTTC,CASSFWASGRAGANVLTF
NA,TRBV15,TRBJ2-5,NA,TGTGCCACCAGCAGAGCAGTAAAAGAGACCCAGTACTTC,CATSRAVKETQYF
NA,TRBV2,TRBJ1-1,NA,TGTGCCAGCTTACCGGACAGTCACACTGAAGCTTTCTTT,CASLPDSHTEAFF
few,TRBV27,TRBJ2-5,NA,TGTGCCAGCAGTCTGTCCTCCTTTGAGACCCAGTACTTC,CASSLSSFETQYF
once,TRBV10-2,TRBJ1-2,NA,TGCGCCAGCAGTGAGGCGGGGCAGAGGGCCTACACCTTC,CASSEAGQRAYTF
NA,TRBV5-4,TRBJ2-1,TRBD2,TGTGCCAGCAGCTTGTTTTCTAGCGGGAGTGGTGGCGATGAGCAGTTCTTC,CASSLFSSGSGGDEQFF
few,TRBV5-6,TRBJ2-5,NA,TGTGCCAGCAGCCCCGGAGAGTCAGCCAAAGAGACCCAGTACTTC,CASSPGESAKETQYF
NA,TRBV24-1,TRBJ1-1,NA,TGTGCCACCAGTGGAGCGACAGGCGGAGCTTTCTTT,CATSGATGGAFF
NA,TRBV28,TRBJ1-1,NA,TGTGCCAGCAGTTACGGGAAAACGGCTTTCTTT,CASSYGKTAFF
few,TRBV28,TRBJ1-3,NA,TGTGCCAGCAGTTTGGAGGAGGGACCTGGAAACACCATATATTTT,CASSLEEGPGNTIYF
NA,TRBV6-5,TRBJ1-5,NA,TGTGCCAGCAACGGGGGGCCAGATCAGCCCCAGCATTTT,CASNGGPDQPQHF
once,TRBV29-1,TRBJ1-1,NA,TGCAGCGTCCCAGGGTTTTTCGGGGGAAGTAGCACTGAAGCTTTCTTT,CSVPGFFGGSSTEAFF
few,TRBV2,TRBJ1-2,NA,TGTGCCAGCAGGATGAGAGTCCTCGGGGACTACACCTTC,CASRMRVLGDYTF
NA,TRBV27,TRBJ1-2,NA,TGTGCCAGCAGTTTGGGAGTAGGGATGGGTGGCTACACCTTC,CASSLGVGMGGYTF
NA,TRBV2,TRBJ2-3,NA,TGTGCCAGCAGTGAGCGGGCTTCACGTTGGGCAGATACGCAGTATTTT,CASSERASRWADTQYF
NA,TRBV6-2/TRBV6-3,TRBJ2-2,NA,TGTGCCAGCAGTTACAGCCCGAACACCGGGGAGCTGTTTTTT,CASSYSPNTGELFF
NA,TRBV6-2/TRBV6-3,TRBJ2-1,TRBD2,TGTGCCAGCAGTTACGGGACTAGCGGGAGGTCCTACAATGAGCAGTTCTTC,CASSYGTSGRSYNEQFF
once,TRBV2,TRBJ1-2,NA,TGTGCCAGCATTATGGCAGGGCTCTATGGCTACACCTTC,CASIMAGLYGYTF
NA,TRBV10-2,TRBJ2-3,TRBD2,TGCGCCAGCAGAAGAGGGGCGACTAGCGGGAGGTCAGATACGCAGTATTTT,CASRRGATSGRSDTQYF
NA,TRBV27,TRBJ1-2,TRBD1,TGTGCCAGCAGTTTATCGCAGGGGGCCCTTCAAGGCTACACCTTC,CASSLSQGALQGYTF
once,TRBV6-6,TRBJ2-5,TRBD1,TGTGCCAGCAGTTACCCGGGACAGGGACGCGAGACCCAGTACTTC,CASSYPGQGRETQYF
NA,TRBV18,TRBJ2-1,NA,TGTGCCAGCTCACCACCAGTAGCAGGGGCTACCTCGCAGTTCTTC,CASSPPVAGATSQFF
NA,TRBV27,TRBJ2-6,NA,TGTGCCAGCAGTCCATTGCCAGTCTCTGGGGCCAACGTCCTGACTTTC,CASSPLPVSGANVLTF
few,TRBV7-9,TRBJ2-3,TRBD2,TGTGCCAGCAGCCCTAGCGGGTATACGCAGTATTTT,CASSPSGYTQYF
NA,TRBV5-4,TRBJ1-3,NA,TGTGCCAGCAGCTTCGACAGGCGAACAAACACCATATATTTT,CASSFDRRTNTIYF
NA,TRBV14,TRBJ2-3,NA,TGTGCCAGCAGCCAAGGCCTTGTACGGTGGGATACGCAGTATTTT,CASSQGLVRWDTQYF
NA,TRBV11-2,TRBJ1-6,NA,TGTGCCAGCAGCTTAGATCGGACAGCGTATAATTCACCCCTCCACTTT,CASSLDRTAYNSPLHF
few,TRBV7-8,TRBJ1-5,TRBD1,TGTGCCAGCAGCTTAGTTCAGGGGGCAGGCAATCAGCCCCAGCATTTT,CASSLVQGAGNQPQHF
NA,TRBV28,TRBJ2-5,NA,TGTGCCAGCAGTCCGGAGATCGATGAGACCCAGTACTTC,CASSPEIDETQYF
once,TRBV5-1,TRBJ1-2,NA,TGCGCCAGCAGCTCCTATACTGGGAAGACAGCTATCTATGGCTACACCTTC,CASSSYTGKTAIYGYTF
once,TRBV10-1,TRBJ1-1,TRBD1,TGCGCCAGCAGTCCCGTCACAGGGGGAGGCACTGAAGCTTTCTTT,CASSPVTGGGTEAFF
NA,TRBV6-5,TRBJ2-5,NA,TGTGCCAGCCGGGAGGGGGCCCGAGAGACCCAGTACTTC,CASREGARETQYF
NA,TRBV19,TRBJ2-2,TRBD2,TGTGCCAGTACCCGGGGGGGACCCGGGGAGCTGTTTTTT,CASTRGGPGELFF
once,TRBV11-2,TRBJ2-1,TRBD1,TGTGCCAGCAGCTCACAGGGGGAGTTTGGTAATGAGCAGTTCTTC,CASSSQGEFGNEQFF
NA,TRBV14,TRBJ2-1,TRBD1,TGTGCCAGCAGCCCCCGGGACAGACTGTACAATGAGCAGTTCTTC,CASSPRDRLYNEQFF
NA,TRBV19,TRBJ1-2,NA,TGTGCCAGTAGTATCCCGGACACTAACTATGGCTACACCTTC,CASSIPDTNYGYTF
NA,TRBV11-3,TRBJ2-5,TRBD2,TGTGCCAGCAGCCAACGTAGCGGGAGGATCCTACAAGAGACCCAGTACTTC,CASSQRSGRILQETQYF
NA,TRBV29-1,TRBJ2-2,NA,TGCAGCGTTGAAGTAACGGCGAACACCGGGGAGCTGTTTTTT,CSVEVTANTGELFF
few,TRBV24-1,TRBJ1-5,NA,TGTGCCACCAGTGACTCCCAGGGCAGCAATCAGCCCCAGCATTTT,CATSDSQGSNQPQHF
NA,TRBV5-1,TRBJ1-2,NA,TGCGCCAGCAGCTTCAATCCCGGGAAACCCGGGGGCTACACCTTC,CASSFNPGKPGGYTF
NA,TRBV5-6,TRBJ1-5,NA,TGTGCCAGCAGCTTGGCCGGGGATCAGCCCCAGCATTTT,CASSLAGDQPQHF
many,TRBV4-3,TRBJ2-5,TRBD1,TGCGCCAGCAGCCAAGTTCTGGGGACAGAGGAGACCCAGTACTTC,CASSQVLGTEETQYF
NA,TRBV12-3/TRBV12-4,TRBJ1-1,NA,TGTGCCAGCACCCGACGGGGGAATACTGAAGCTTTCTTT,CASTRRGNTEAFF
NA,TRBV5-1,TRBJ2-5,TRBD2,TGCGCCAGCACCTTGCGGAGCGGGGGACAAGAGACCCAGTACTTC,CASTLRSGGQETQYF